One sample yielded the 16 T cell receptor beta chains listed below, sequenced in a study of T cells after posttransplantation cyclophosphamide. Cells defined as naive were viable CD3+CD4+ or CD3+CD8+ and CCR7+CD45RA+CD45RO-CD95-CD27+CD28+. Repertoires were generated with immunoSEQ multiplex PCR, while TCRdb's copy carries only in-frame clones and drops some. In the table there are approximately 30,000 clones, under 95% of which are singletons. The sequenced sample consisted of naive CD4+ T cells sorted from PBMCs. The source of these receptors is a woman aged 60 to 75 in good health, CMV-negative, and a related stem cell transplant donor.

The chain recombines TRBV5-1 with TRBJ2-3, with 11 bases matching TRBD1. The CDR3 length is 18 residues. Looked up from germline, CDR1 is SGHRS and CDR2 is YFSETQ. Trimming removed 1 base from V and 4 bases from J; junction bases left unmatched: 11. CDR3 region: CASSLRWTGGDLADTQYF. CDR3 bases: TGCGCCAGCAGCTTGAGGTGGACAGGGGGCGATTTAGCAGATACGCAGTATTTT.

The rearrangement joins TRBV30 to TRBJ1-3; weak D call: TRBD1 (6 bases). The CDR3 totals 13 residues. Trimming left V 0 bases short and J 5 bases short, with 8 bases between. The germline gives CDR1 GTSNPN, CDR2 SVGIG (reference sequence). As DNA, the CDR3 is TGTGCCTGGAGTGTAGGACAGCGAAACACCATATATTTT. It specifies CAWSVGQRNTIYF. Full variable domain (missing parts from reference TRBV30 and TRBJ1-3): SQTIHQWPATLVQPVGSPLSLECTVEGTSNPNLYWYRQAAGRGLQLLFYSVGIGQISSEVPQNLSASRPQDRQFILSSKKLLLSDSGFYLCAWSVGQRNTIYFGEGSWLTVV.

This chain links TRBV6-5 with TRBJ2-7; 7 nucleotides line up with TRBD1. The germline CDR1 and CDR2 sequences are MNHEY and SVGAGI. V was clipped by 5 bases and J by 4 bases; unmatched bases: 11. The CDR3 runs 15 residues. The CDR3 sequence is CASSGDRVSSYEQYF. The DNA for the CDR3 is TGTGCCAGCAGTGGAGACAGGGTTTCGTCGTACGAGCAGTACTTC.

The DNA for the CDR3 is TGTGCCAGCAGCTTGGGTAGTGCCACCGGGGAGCTGTTTTTT. Amino acid sequence: CASSLGSATGELFF. V is TRBV5-6 and J is TRBJ2-2; D gene ambiguous. Trimming took 0 bases from V and 4 from J, leaving 7 bases between them. The CDR3 consists of 14 residues. Germline assignment: CDR1 SGHDT and CDR2 YYEEEE.

Written as DNA, the CDR3 is TGTGCCAGCTCACCAAGCGGGGGATCTGAAGCTTTCTTT. Protein: CASSPSGGSEAFF. The rearrangement links TRBV18 to TRBJ1-1, with D perhaps matching TRBD1 (5 bases). The CDR3 covers 13 residues. Trimming took 2 bases from V and 6 from J, leaving 10 bases between them. Germline CDR1 KGHSH, CDR2 LQKENI.

This clone was picked up one time. CDR3: CAISDRDAEVSSYEQYF. In DNA, the CDR3 is TGTGCCATCAGTGACCGCGATGCAGAGGTCAGCTCCTACGAGCAGTACTTC. The V gene is TRBV10-3, the J gene TRBJ2-7; D not resolved. This CDR3 spans 17 amino acids. The V end was cut by 3 bases, the J end by 0 bases, with 18 bases between. In germline, CDR1 is ENHRY, CDR2 SYGVKD.

V usage is TRBV9 and J usage is TRBJ1-5, with D possibly matching TRBD1 (6 bases). V was cut by 3 bases and J by 0 bases, with 10 bases left in between. The CDR3 totals 15 residues. In germline, CDR1 is SGDLS, CDR2 YYNGEE. CDR3 residues: CASSADRYSNQPQHF. In DNA, the CDR3 is TGTGCCAGCAGCGCGGACAGATATAGCAATCAGCCCCAGCATTTT.

V usage is TRBV6-6 and J usage is TRBJ1-3, with 8 positions matching TRBD1. This CDR3 contains 14 residues. V trimming: 5 bases; J trimming: 8 bases; junction bases outside the gene matches: 8. CDR1 and CDR2 (germline): MNHNY, SVGAGI (reference sequence). The CDR3 bases are TGTGCCAGCAGTCTTGGACAGGGCTGGGACACCATATATTTT. This sequence encodes CASSLGQGWDTIYF.

The chain links TRBV7-2 to TRBJ1-5; possible D gene TRBD1, 5 bases. Germline V lookup: CDR1 SGHTA, CDR2 FQGNSA. The CDR3 is made up of 16 amino acids. Deletions cut 2 bases from V and 3 bases from J, with 14 bases between. In DNA, the CDR3 is TGTGCCAGCAGCTTACAGGGAGGCATATTCAATCAGCCCCAGCATTTT. Residues: CASSLQGGIFNQPQHF. The full variable domain, in which reference TRBV7-2 and TRBJ1-5 provide the parts outside the CDR3, is GAGVSQSPSNKVTEKGKDVELRCDPISGHTALYWYRQSLGQGLEFLIYFQGNSAPDKSGLPSDRFSAERTGGSVSTLTIQRTQQEDSAVYLCASSLQGGIFNQPQHFGDGTRLSIL.

The rearrangement joins TRBV5-1 to TRBJ1-4, with D unclear. The CDR3 spans 13 residues. V lost 5 bases and J lost 0, with 5 bases in between. Germline V gene data show CDR1 as SGHRS and CDR2 as YFSETQ. CDR3 DNA sequence: TGCGCCAGCAGGGAGGCAACTAATGAAAAACTGTTTTTT. Its translation: CASREATNEKLFF.

The chain links TRBV18 to TRBJ2-2; TRBD1 aligns across 8 bases. Germline lookup yields CDR1 KGHSH and CDR2 LQKENI. The CDR3 consists of 14 residues. Germline trimming cut 4 bases from V and 5 bases from J; bases unmatched to any gene: 3. The CDR3 here is CASSRQGRTGELFF. The DNA of the CDR3 is TGTGCCAGCTCACGACAGGGGCGGACCGGGGAGCTGTTTTTT.

The rearrangement uses TRBV7-9 and TRBJ1-4, with 9 positions matching TRBD1. Germline V gene data show CDR1 as SEHNR and CDR2 as FQNEAQ (reference sequence). The CDR3 totals 15 residues. With 5 bases clipped from V and 7 bases from J, the junction kept 8 bases outside the gene matches. The CDR3 DNA sequence: TGTGCCAGCAGCGAATCCGGGACAGGGCCTGAAAAACTGTTTTTT. Protein: CASSESGTGPEKLFF. The whole variable domain, remainder taken from reference TRBV7-9 and TRBJ1-4, is DTGVSQNPRHKITKRGQNVTFRCDPISEHNRLYWYRQTLGQGPEFLTYFQNEAQLEKSRLLSDRFSAERPKGSFSTLEIQRTEQGDSAMYLCASSESGTGPEKLFFGSGTQLSVL.

The V and J genes are TRBV4-2 and TRBJ2-1; 8 nucleotides match TRBD2. The CDR3 consists of 14 residues. J gave up 7 bases and V 1 base, and 3 bases lay outside the gene matches. The germline CDR1 and CDR2 sequences are LGHNA and YNFKEQ. Here the CDR3 DNA reads TGTGCCAGCAGCCAAGCGGGAGGGCCGAATGAGCAGTTCTTC. Protein sequence: CASSQAGGPNEQFF.

The chain joins TRBV19 to TRBJ1-5; 9 bases map to TRBD1. The trim removed 5 bases at V and 4 bases at J, leaving 6 bases unmatched. Germline CDR1 reads LNHDA; CDR2 reads SQIVND (reference sequence). The CDR3 is made up of 15 amino acids. CDR3 sequence reads: CASSLRDRANQPQHF. The CDR3 DNA sequence: TGTGCCAGTAGTCTTCGGGACAGGGCTAATCAGCCCCAGCATTTT.

This chain uses TRBV6-1 with TRBJ1-2; possibly TRBD1 for D (6 bases). V shed 3 bases and J shed 1 base, with 12 bases lying between them. The germline V gene encodes CDR1 MNHNS and CDR2 SASEGT. The CDR3 is made up of 15 amino acids. The CDR3 loop is CASSEMTGFNYGYTF. The DNA of the CDR3 is TGTGCCAGCAGTGAGATGACAGGCTTTAACTATGGCTACACCTTC.

This sequence joins TRBV13 and TRBJ2-3, with D maybe TRBD1 (5 bases). The CDR3 sequence is 15 residues long. V gave up 0 bases and J gave up 2 bases, with 9 bases separating them. The germline CDR1 and CDR2 sequences are PRHDT and FYEKMQ (reference sequence). Here the CDR3 reads CASSLGQATTDTQYF. The CDR3 nucleotides are TGTGCCAGCAGCTTAGGACAGGCGACCACAGATACGCAGTATTTT.